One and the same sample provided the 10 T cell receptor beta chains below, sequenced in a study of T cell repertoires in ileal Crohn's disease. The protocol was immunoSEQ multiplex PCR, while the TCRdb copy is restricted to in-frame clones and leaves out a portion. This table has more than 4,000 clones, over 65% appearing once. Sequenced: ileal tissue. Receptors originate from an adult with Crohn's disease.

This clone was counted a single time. This CDR3 is CASSLGTSEKETQYF. Written as DNA, the CDR3 is TGCGCCAGCAGCTTGGGGACTAGCGAGAAAGAGACCCAGTACTTC. The chain joins TRBV5-1 to TRBJ2-5, with 9 bases lining up with TRBD2. CDR3 length equals 15 residues. Trimming removed 0 bases from V and 3 bases from J; junction bases left unmatched: 3. Germline V CDR1 and CDR2: SGHRS, YFSETQ.

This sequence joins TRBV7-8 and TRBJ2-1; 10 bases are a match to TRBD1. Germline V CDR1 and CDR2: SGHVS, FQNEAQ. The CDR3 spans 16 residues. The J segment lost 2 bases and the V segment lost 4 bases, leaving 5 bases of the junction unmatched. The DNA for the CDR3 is TGTGCCAGCAGCTCGACAGGGGGCGCGACCTACAATGAGCAGTTCTTC. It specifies CASSSTGGATYNEQFF.

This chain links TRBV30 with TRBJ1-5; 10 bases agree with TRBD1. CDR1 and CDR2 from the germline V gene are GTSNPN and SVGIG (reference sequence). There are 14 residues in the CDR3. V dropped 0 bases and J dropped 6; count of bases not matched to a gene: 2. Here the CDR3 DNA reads TGTGCCTGGAGTGTGGACAGGGGGGTTCAGCCCCAGCATTTT. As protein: CAWSVDRGVQPQHF. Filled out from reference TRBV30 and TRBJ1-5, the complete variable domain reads SQTIHQWPATLVQPVGSPLSLECTVEGTSNPNLYWYRQAAGRGLQLLFYSVGIGQISSEVPQNLSASRPQDRQFILSSKKLLLSDSGFYLCAWSVDRGVQPQHFGDGTRLSIL.

As DNA, the CDR3 is TGTGCCTGTAGGGACAGGGGGCGCGACACTGAAGCTTTCTTT. The encoded protein is CACRDRGRDTEAFF. V is TRBV30 and J is TRBJ1-1, with 12 bases fitting TRBD1. The length of the CDR3 is 14 residues. Germline assignment: CDR1 GTSNPN and CDR2 SVGIG (reference sequence). The ends lost 6 bases at V and 3 bases at J; junction bases unmatched: 5. Full variable domain (outside the CDR3, taken from reference TRBV30 and TRBJ1-1): SQTIHQWPATLVQPVGSPLSLECTVEGTSNPNLYWYRQAAGRGLQLLFYSVGIGQISSEVPQNLSASRPQDRQFILSSKKLLLSDSGFYLCACRDRGRDTEAFFGQGTRLTVV.

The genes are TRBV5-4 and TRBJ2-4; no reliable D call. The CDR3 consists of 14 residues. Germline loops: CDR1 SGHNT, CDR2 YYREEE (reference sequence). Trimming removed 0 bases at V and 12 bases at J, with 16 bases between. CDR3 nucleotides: TGTGCCAGCAGCTTGGATTATGTGGGTAGCAATCAGTACTTC. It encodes CASSLDYVGSNQYF.

The CDR3 region has the DNA TGTGCCAGCAGGGGGACAGGGAACGCGGGGGAGCTGTTTTTT. It is translated as CASRGTGNAGELFF. The rearrangement uses TRBV6-6 and TRBJ2-2; 9 bases agree with TRBD1. The V gene end was trimmed by 6 bases and the J gene end by 8 bases; junction bases not matched to a gene: 7. The CDR3 is 14 amino acids. CDR1 and CDR2 from the germline V gene are MNHNY and SVGAGI (reference sequence).

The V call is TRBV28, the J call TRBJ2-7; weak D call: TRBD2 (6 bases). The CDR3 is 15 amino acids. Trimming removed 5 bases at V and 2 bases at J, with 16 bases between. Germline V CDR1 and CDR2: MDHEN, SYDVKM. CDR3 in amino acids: CASSPGLFLTYEQYF. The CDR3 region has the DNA TGTGCCAGCAGTCCCGGACTATTTTTGACCTACGAGCAGTACTTC.

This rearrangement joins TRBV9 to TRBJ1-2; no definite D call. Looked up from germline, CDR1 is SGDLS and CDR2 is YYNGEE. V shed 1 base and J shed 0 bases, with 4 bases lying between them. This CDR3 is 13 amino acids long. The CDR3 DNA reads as TGTGCCAGCAGCGTACAGTCTAACTATGGCTACACCTTC. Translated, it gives CASSVQSNYGYTF. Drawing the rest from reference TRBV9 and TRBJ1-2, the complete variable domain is DSGVTQTPKHLITATGQRVTLRCSPRSGDLSVYWYQQSLDQGLQFLIQYYNGEERAKGNILERFSAQQFPDLHSELNLSSLELGDSALYFCASSVQSNYGYTFGSGTRLTVV.

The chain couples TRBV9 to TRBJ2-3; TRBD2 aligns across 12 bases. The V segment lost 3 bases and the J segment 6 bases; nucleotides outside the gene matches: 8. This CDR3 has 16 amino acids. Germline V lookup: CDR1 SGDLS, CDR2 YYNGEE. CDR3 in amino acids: CASSGILAGGVDTQYF. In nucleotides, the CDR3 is TGTGCCAGCAGCGGTATACTAGCGGGGGGTGTGGATACGCAGTATTTT.

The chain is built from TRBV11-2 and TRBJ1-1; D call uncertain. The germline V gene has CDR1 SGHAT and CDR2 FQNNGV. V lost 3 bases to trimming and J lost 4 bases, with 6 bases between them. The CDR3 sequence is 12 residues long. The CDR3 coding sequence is TGTGCCAGCAGCTTTAGTGGCACTGAAGCTTTCTTT. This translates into CASSFSGTEAFF.